Shown below are 15 T cell receptor beta chains from a single sample sequenced in a study of post-analysis software for immune sequencing data. General observations from the study: Four or five TRBV segments occurring more often in patients than controls included TRBV5-6, TRBV5-1 and TRBV20-1.

Built from TCR beta cDNA, the libraries had unique molecular identifiers in them. TCRdb reprocessed the PCR reads with MiXCR, giving one entry per CDR3 protein. This sample has 600,000 to 700,000 distinct CDR3 sequences, with 59% found just once. What these receptors recognize is not known. Sequenced: blood. Source of these receptors: a girl aged 2 to 9 with multiple sclerosis.

The rearrangement links TRBV4-3 to TRBJ2-2; TRBD2 agrees at 7 bases. This CDR3 has 17 residues. Germline-derived CDR1 and CDR2 are LGHNA and YSLEER. V lost 2 bases to trimming and J lost 2 bases; unmatched junction nucleotides: 8. CDR3 region: CASSQRPGGSNTGELFF. DNA of the CDR3: TGCGCCAGCAGCCAACGCCCCGGCGGGAGTAACACCGGGGAGCTGTTTTTT.

This clonotype appeared a few times. For the CDR3, the DNA is TGTGCCAGCAGCCCCCTAGCGCGGGAGGACACCTACGAGCAGTACTTC. Its protein is CASSPLAREDTYEQYF. V gene TRBV9 combines with J gene TRBJ2-7; TRBD2 aligns across 8 bases. The V gene's germline CDR1 is SGDLS and CDR2 YYNGEE. There are 16 residues in the CDR3. With 4 bases clipped from V and 2 bases from J, the junction kept 11 bases outside the gene matches.

The chain employs TRBV2 and TRBJ2-1; possible D gene TRBD1, 6 bases. Trimming cost V 6 bases and J 6 bases, with 15 bases left between them. The CDR3 runs 14 residues. Per the germline V gene, CDR1 is SNHLY and CDR2 is FYNNEI. DNA of the CDR3: TGTGCCAGCAGGGGGACACGGTCAGGCAATGAGCAGTTCTTC. Its translation: CASRGTRSGNEQFF.

The chain carries TRBV14 and TRBJ2-5; TRBD2 is a possible D gene (6 bases). CDR3 size: 15 residues. The V gene lost 1 base and the J gene lost 1 base, with 10 bases spanning the gap. CDR1 and CDR2 (germline): SGHDN, FVKESK. CDR3 in amino acids: CASSQGGTPQETQYF. As DNA, the CDR3 is TGTGCCAGCAGCCAAGGGGGGACTCCCCAAGAGACCCAGTACTTC.

This clonotype was observed a single time. V is TRBV20-1 and J is TRBJ2-1, with D possibly matching TRBD2 (5 bases). Germline V CDR1 and CDR2: DFQATT, SNEGSKA (reference sequence). The CDR3 is 13 residues long. Trimming stripped 2 bases from V and 7 bases from J, with 12 bases between. The CDR3 DNA reads as TGCAGTGCTAGAAAACTAGGTACGAATGAGCAGTTCTTC. This codes for CSARKLGTNEQFF.

The V call is TRBV7-2, the J call TRBJ2-7; D remains ambiguous. Matching the DNA end better, TRBJ2-5 makes the J call doubtful. CDR1 and CDR2 (germline): SGHTA, FQGNSA. This CDR3 region has 14 residues. The CDR3 reads CASSLGAIGETQYF. In DNA, the CDR3 is TGTGCCAGCAGCTTAGGGGCTATAGGGGAGACCCAGTACTTC.

In its sample, this clonotype was seen a few times. This CDR3 reads CASSFRQRGETQYF. The CDR3 DNA follows: TGTGCCAGCAGTTTCCGACAGAGAGGAGAGACCCAGTACTTC. The chain has TRBV12-3 or TRBV12-4 and TRBJ2-5; D might be TRBD1 (5 bases). Trimming removed 3 bases from V and 4 bases from J, with 12 bases in between. This CDR3 has 14 residues.

The V gene is TRBV7-6, the J gene TRBJ2-7; 7 bases align to TRBD1. The trim removed 6 bases at V and 5 bases at J, leaving 7 bases unmatched. The CDR3 spans 13 residues. Germline CDR1 is SGHVS and CDR2 is FNYEAQ. CDR3 DNA: TGTGCCAGCAGACCCGTCGACAGGGACGAGCAGTACTTC. Protein sequence: CASRPVDRDEQYF.

The chain recombines TRBV6-4 with TRBJ2-7, with 8 bases fitting TRBD1. This CDR3 comprises 14 residues. The germline CDR1 and CDR2 sequences are MRHNA and SNTAGT. The V gene end was trimmed by 7 bases and the J gene end by 1 base; junction bases not matched to a gene: 6. CDR3 in DNA: TGTGCCAGCAAGAGGACAGGGAGATCCTACGAGCAGTACTTC. Protein: CASKRTGRSYEQYF.

The genes are TRBV6-5 and TRBJ2-1; no firm D call. Germline loops: CDR1 MNHEY, CDR2 SVGAGI. Trimming stripped 6 bases from V and 5 bases from J, with 5 bases between. This CDR3 spans 11 amino acids. The CDR3 DNA is TGTGCCAGCAGCATCAACAATGAGCAGTTCTTC. This gives the protein CASSINNEQFF.

V gene TRBV7-8 combines with J gene TRBJ2-1, with 8 positions matching TRBD2. The germline V gene has CDR1 SGHVS and CDR2 FQNEAQ. The CDR3 contains 17 residues. Trimming took 1 base from V and 2 from J; bases not matched to a gene: 7. CDR3 in DNA: TGTGCCAGCAGCTTAGGTGGGGGTAGCGGGACCTACAATGAGCAGTTCTTC. Encoded protein: CASSLGGGSGTYNEQFF.

The chain links TRBV5-1 to TRBJ2-1; TRBD2 agrees at 8 bases. The trim removed 2 bases at V and 5 bases at J, leaving 6 bases unmatched. Germline V gives CDR1 SGHRS, CDR2 YFSETQ. The CDR3 loop spans 15 amino acids. In DNA, the CDR3 is TGCGCCAGCAGCTTTGGAGCGGGAGTGAACAATGAGCAGTTCTTC. This encodes CASSFGAGVNNEQFF.

The rearrangement uses TRBV20-1 and TRBJ1-2; 9 nucleotides align to TRBD1. J lost 7 bases, V lost 5 bases, and 5 bases had no gene match. Germline loops: CDR1 DFQATT, CDR2 SNEGSKA (reference sequence). This CDR3 is 12 amino acids long. CDR3 nucleotide sequence: TGCAGTGCTCTACAGGGGGCTGGTGGCTACACCTTC. Protein: CSALQGAGGYTF.

This chain joins TRBV7-2 and TRBJ1-1; no reliable D call. This CDR3 is 12 amino acids long. V was clipped by 6 bases and J by 3 bases, with 8 bases between them. CDR1 is SGHTA and CDR2 is FQGNSA in the germline V gene. In DNA, the CDR3 is TGTGCCAGCAGGACGTCGTACACTGAAGCTTTCTTT. Its translation is CASRTSYTEAFF.

This clonotype was detected only a few times. The gene calls are TRBV5-1 and TRBJ2-3; the match to TRBD2 covers 12 bases. Per the germline V gene, CDR1 is SGHRS and CDR2 is YFSETQ. The length of the CDR3 is 17 residues. V lost 4 bases, J lost 3 bases, and 9 bases stayed unmatched. This CDR3 is CASSIPLAGGPTDTQYF. The CDR3 nucleotides are TGCGCCAGCAGCATACCTCTAGCGGGGGGGCCAACAGATACGCAGTATTTT.